Each of the 25 T cell receptor beta chains below was sequenced from the same sample in a study of T cells in Graves' hyperthyroidism and ophthalmopathy. Amplified TCR beta CDR3 regions derived from RNA transcripts. A set of HTBI primers served as the primers for a first-round RT-PCR of the TCR CDR3. TCRdb fed the multiplex PCR reads into MiXCR, producing one record per CDR3 protein. The sample yields roughly 250,000 distinct CDR3 sequences, about 14% seen once. Specimen: blood. These TCRs come from a woman in her thirties or forties with Graves' hyperthyroidism that later progressed to Graves' ophthalmopathy.

This clonotype was detected a few times. The conserved closing phenylalanine or tryptophan is absent in this CDR3, likely reflecting a read error. The DNA is left out, because the CDR3 cannot be placed on it with certainty; the CDR3 is given as TCRdb lists it. V is TRBV2 and J is TRBJ1-5. Including both end residues, the CDR3 is 14 amino acids long. CDR1 is SNHLY, CDR2 FYNNEI, per germline. This CDR3 reads CASSGPLPHQPPHV.

This clonotype was recorded many times. The rearrangement links TRBV6-6 to TRBJ2-3; 7 bases are a match to TRBD1. The trim removed 2 bases at V and 1 base at J, leaving 3 bases unmatched. Looked up from germline, CDR1 is MNHNY and CDR2 is SVGAGI (reference sequence). The CDR3 covers 15 residues. CDR3 amino acids: CASSYDRARTDTQYF. CDR3 DNA sequence: TGTGCCAGCAGTTACGACAGGGCCCGCACAGATACGCAGTATTTT.

This clonotype was recorded many times. The gene calls are TRBV20-1 and TRBJ2-7; 9 bases match TRBD1. Germline V lookup: CDR1 DFQATT, CDR2 SNEGSKA (reference sequence). The CDR3 totals 12 residues. The junction had 5 bases not matched to a gene; V was cut back by 5 bases and J by 6 bases. The CDR3 loop reads CSAYKTGGEQYF. The CDR3 DNA reads as TGCAGTGCTTATAAGACAGGGGGCGAGCAGTACTTC.

V usage is TRBV11-2 and J usage is TRBJ1-2; 9 nucleotides align to TRBD1. Germline V gives CDR1 SGHAT, CDR2 FQNNGV. V shed 5 bases and J 6 bases; nucleotides not matched to a gene: 13. The CDR3 runs to 16 residues. CDR3 nucleotides: TGTGCCAGCAGCCCAGGGGGACAGGGTCGGCGCCATGGCTACACCTTC. Residues: CASSPGGQGRRHGYTF.

The chain combines TRBV5-6 with TRBJ1-1, with D possibly matching TRBD1 (5 bases). Per germline, CDR1 SGHDT and CDR2 YYEEEE. This CDR3 is 15 amino acids long. V was clipped by 4 bases and J by 3 bases, with 16 bases between them. CDR3 loop: CASSPQQRGYTEAFF. In DNA, the CDR3 is TGTGCCAGCAGCCCACAACAGAGGGGATACACTGAAGCTTTCTTT.

This clonotype was recorded a few times. The chain employs TRBV6-2 or TRBV6-3 and TRBJ1-6; D gene uncertain. The germline gives CDR1 MNHEY, CDR2 SVGEGT. This CDR3 region has 14 residues. Trimming pared 2 bases from V and 7 bases from J, leaving 9 bases between. The CDR3 is CASSYLQRNSPLHF. The DNA of the CDR3 is TGTGCCAGCAGTTACCTACAGAGGAATTCACCCCTCCACTTT.

The table lists this clonotype with many counts. CDR3: CSARRDSGDTQYF. For the CDR3, the DNA is TGCAGTGCTAGAAGGGATAGCGGGGATACGCAGTATTTT. The V and J genes are TRBV20-1 and TRBJ2-3; TRBD2 aligns across 7 bases. Germline loops: CDR1 DFQATT, CDR2 SNEGSKA (reference sequence). There are 13 residues in the CDR3. V gave up 2 bases and J gave up 6 bases; unmatched junction bases: 5.

In this sample, this clonotype turned up many times. The rearrangement links TRBV27 to TRBJ1-2; D is undetermined. The V end lost 3 bases, the J end lost 7 bases, and 12 bases lay between the germline ends. CDR3 length: 13 amino acids. Germline values: CDR1 MNHEY, CDR2 SMNVEV (reference sequence). The CDR3 is CASSLIASGGYTF. For the CDR3, the DNA is TGTGCCAGCAGTTTGATTGCGTCTGGTGGCTACACCTTC.

The V and J genes are TRBV2 and TRBJ2-1; 12 bases align to TRBD2. The V segment lost 7 bases and the J segment 4 bases; nucleotides outside the gene matches: 17. Germline V gene data show CDR1 as SNHLY and CDR2 as FYNNEI. The CDR3 has 19 amino acids. As DNA, the CDR3 is TGTGCCAGCATTTCGACTAGCGGGAGAGGTTTAATTTCTTACAATGAGCAGTTCTTC. Amino acids: CASISTSGRGLISYNEQFF.

A few counts support this clonotype. J is TRBJ2-5 and V is TRBV10-3; D may match TRBD1 or TRBD2 (5 bases each). This CDR3 comprises 11 residues. V dropped 8 bases and J dropped 3 bases, with 7 bases sitting between them. CDR1 is ENHRY and CDR2 is SYGVKD in the germline V gene. This chain's CDR3 is CAIGTEETQYF. The CDR3 DNA sequence: TGTGCCATCGGGACGGAAGAGACCCAGTACTTC.

The sample holds many counts of this clonotype. The chain couples TRBV7-8 to TRBJ1-5; TRBD1 is a possible D gene (6 bases). The V end lost 5 bases, the J end lost 3 bases, and 26 bases lay between the germline ends. Germline loops: CDR1 SGHVS, CDR2 FQNEAQ. The CDR3 length is 19 residues. CDR3 residues: CASSLPRRSGGVINQPQHF. DNA of the CDR3: TGTGCCAGCAGCCTCCCGCGGCGTAGTGGGGGCGTAATCAATCAGCCCCAGCATTTT.

V gene TRBV4-2 combines with J gene TRBJ1-4; D is unresolved. Germline CDR1 and CDR2: LGHNA and YNFKEQ. This CDR3 contains 15 residues. Deletions cut 0 bases from V and 7 bases from J, with 12 bases between. CDR3 region: CASSQDPETAEKLFF. CDR3 bases: TGTGCCAGCAGCCAAGACCCCGAAACGGCTGAAAAACTGTTTTTT.

The V and J genes are TRBV10-2 and TRBJ1-5; D is uncertain. The V end was cut by 5 bases, the J end by 3 bases, with 8 bases between. Looked up from germline, CDR1 is WSHSY and CDR2 is SAAADI. This CDR3 region has 13 residues. The CDR3 sequence is CASSSQNNQPQHF. CDR3 coding DNA: TGCGCCAGCAGTTCTCAGAACAATCAGCCCCAGCATTTT.

The CDR3 spells CASSLGGTANTEAFF. CDR3 DNA sequence: TGTGCCAGCAGCTTAGGGGGGACTGCGAACACTGAAGCTTTCTTT. This chain connects TRBV7-9 to TRBJ1-1; D is perhaps TRBD1 (5 bases). The CDR3 covers 15 residues. V shed 1 base and J shed 1 base, with 10 bases lying between them. Germline-derived CDR1 and CDR2 are SEHNR and FQNEAQ (reference sequence).

This clonotype showed up many times. The gene calls are TRBV11-2 and TRBJ2-1; D call uncertain. Germline V lookup: CDR1 SGHAT, CDR2 FQNNGV. V lost 6 bases to trimming and J lost 4 bases, with 16 bases between them. This CDR3 has 15 residues. Here the CDR3 reads CASSPRVAGYNEQFF. The CDR3 DNA follows: TGTGCCAGCAGTCCCAGAGTAGCAGGATACAATGAGCAGTTCTTC.

This clonotype occurred many times. V gene TRBV28 combines with J gene TRBJ1-1; D not certain. V lost 5 bases, J lost 1 base, and 11 bases lay in between. The CDR3 contains 14 residues. Looked up from germline, CDR1 is MDHEN and CDR2 is SYDVKM. CDR3 in DNA: TGTGCCAGCAGTACCGGGCTACAGAACACTGAAGCTTTCTTT. This encodes CASSTGLQNTEAFF.

This clonotype was counted at least ten times. The chain uses TRBV30 and TRBJ2-7; no reliable D call. The CDR3 has 15 amino acids. Germline CDR1 is GTSNPN and CDR2 is SVGIG (reference sequence). V gave up 4 bases and J gave up 7 bases, with 23 bases separating them. DNA for the CDR3: TGTGCCTGGACTAATCCCCGTAGCCCTATAAAAGAGCAGTACTTC. Translation gives CAWTNPRSPIKEQYF.

The chain couples TRBV5-1 to TRBJ2-2; D gene unclear. The CDR3 contains 13 residues. With 5 bases removed from V and 6 bases from J, the gap between germline ends came to 11 bases. Germline loops: CDR1 SGHRS, CDR2 YFSETQ. The CDR3 DNA reads as TGCGCCAGCAGAAGTGGGCAGGCCGGGGAGCTGTTTTTT. This encodes CASRSGQAGELFF.

V and J are TRBV13 and TRBJ2-7; TRBD2 aligns across 8 bases. The CDR3 length is 15 residues. Germline values: CDR1 PRHDT, CDR2 FYEKMQ (reference sequence). J was trimmed by 6 bases and V by 0 bases; bases with no gene match: 7. The CDR3 region is CASSLGGAGVIEQYF. As DNA, the CDR3 is TGTGCCAGCAGCTTAGGGGGAGCGGGAGTTATCGAGCAGTACTTC.

Many counts were recorded for this clonotype. The V call is TRBV7-9, the J call TRBJ2-5, with TRBD1 matching 9 bases. The V and J ends lost 6 bases and 7 bases, in that order; junction bases with no gene match: 12. Germline CDR1 and CDR2: SEHNR and FQNEAQ (reference sequence). CDR3 length: 15 residues. The CDR3 coding sequence is TGTGCCAGCAGTCTACGTTGGGACAGGGAGAGGACCCAGTACTTC. Residues: CASSLRWDRERTQYF.

In this sample, this clonotype turned up many times. The chain is built from TRBV27 and TRBJ2-7; no clear D gene. CDR1 and CDR2 (germline): MNHEY, SMNVEV (reference sequence). The V end was cut by 4 bases, the J end by 4 bases, with 11 bases between. The CDR3 consists of 13 residues. The CDR3 loop reads CASSSMVWYEQYF. In nucleotides, the CDR3 is TGTGCCAGCAGTTCTATGGTATGGTACGAGCAGTACTTC.

This clonotype was counted many times. V usage is TRBV12-3 or TRBV12-4 and J usage is TRBJ1-5; tentatively, D is TRBD1 (5 bases). The CDR3 runs 14 residues. V shed 1 base and J shed 4 bases, with 8 bases lying between them. DNA of the CDR3: TGTGCCAGCAGTTTAGGGACATATAATCAGCCCCAGCATTTT. Translating it yields CASSLGTYNQPQHF.

The CDR3: CASSSGQGADQPQHF. CDR3 nucleotides: TGTGCCAGCAGTTCCGGACAGGGGGCGGATCAGCCCCAGCATTTT. The rearrangement joins TRBV28 to TRBJ1-5; 11 positions match TRBD1. Germline V gives CDR1 MDHEN, CDR2 SYDVKM. CDR3 size: 15 residues. V shed 4 bases and J 5 bases; nucleotides not matched to a gene: 4.

This clonotype was observed many times. The J gene is TRBJ2-3, the V gene TRBV7-3, with D possibly matching TRBD2 (5 bases). V gave up 3 bases and J gave up 4 bases, with 11 bases separating them. The CDR3 runs to 14 residues. Germline V gene data show CDR1 as SGHTA and CDR2 as FQGTGA. CDR3 coding DNA: TGTGCCAGCAGCTTGGGCGGGCCCCCAGATACGCAGTATTTT. Translated, it gives CASSLGGPPDTQYF.

This clonotype was seen at least ten times. The rearrangement joins TRBV14 to TRBJ1-1; D not resolved. Trimming took 1 base from V and 1 from J, leaving 4 bases between them. The CDR3 extends over 13 amino acids. Germline assignment: CDR1 SGHDN and CDR2 FVKESK. The CDR3 spells CASSQGPNTEAFF. The CDR3 region has the DNA TGTGCCAGCAGCCAAGGGCCGAACACTGAAGCTTTCTTT.